This T cell receptor (beta chain) derives from a study of shared clonotypes between healthy human individuals. Both subsets, CD45RA+ naive and CD45RA-negative memory, were split from the CD4+ cells. Sequencing used immunoSEQ multiplex PCR; TCRdb keeps in-frame clones, though not all of them. This table holds approximately 530,000 clones, about 95% found once. CDR1 and CDR2 from the germline V gene are SGHRS and YFSETQ. The CDR3 runs 14 residues. This sequence originates from a woman aged 25 to 39 in good health. This chain joins TRBV5-1 and TRBJ2-5, with TRBD2 matching 7 bases. The tail of the sequence fits TRBJ2-7 better, so the J call may be wrong. Sequences were obtained from naive CD4+ T cells sorted from blood. As to subset: CD45RA+ positively selected. Here the CDR3 DNA reads TGCGCCAGCACTCGGGGAGGGGAGGTCTACGAGCAGTACTTC. Protein: CASTRGGEVYEQYF.